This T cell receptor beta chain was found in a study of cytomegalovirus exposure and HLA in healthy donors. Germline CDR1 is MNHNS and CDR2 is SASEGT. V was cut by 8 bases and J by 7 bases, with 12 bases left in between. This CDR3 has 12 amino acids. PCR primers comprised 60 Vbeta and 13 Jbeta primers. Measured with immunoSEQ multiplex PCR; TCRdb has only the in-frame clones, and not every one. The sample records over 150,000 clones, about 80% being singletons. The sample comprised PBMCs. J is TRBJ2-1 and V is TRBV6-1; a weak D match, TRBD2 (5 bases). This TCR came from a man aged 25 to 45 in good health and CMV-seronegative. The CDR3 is CASHAGGNEQFF. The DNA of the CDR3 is TGTGCCAGCCACGCGGGTGGGAATGAGCAGTTCTTC.